This TCR beta chain was captured in a study of early T cells in non-severe SARS-CoV-2 infection. As for this clonotype: The antigen is undetermined.

The protocol attached unique molecular identifiers to individual cDNA molecules. TCRdb reanalysed the 5' RACE reads using MiXCR and keeps one entry per CDR3 protein. Of under 25,000 distinct CDR3 sequences in the sample, 4.7% were seen once. The CDR3 runs to 15 residues. With V trimmed by 7 bases and J by 0 bases, 4 bases remained unmatched. CDR1 is SGDLS, CDR2 YYNGEE, per germline. Study-level results: The study's VDJdb matching favored anti-spike CD8 responses and missed private and CD4 specificities.

V and J are TRBV9 and TRBJ1-6, with TRBD1 matching over 7 bases. This TCR was sampled from an adult who was a healthcare worker with PCR-confirmed SARS-CoV-2 infection or an uninfected control (not recorded which). Sequencing was performed on whole blood. CDR3 sequence reads: CASGTDSSYNSPLHF. The CDR3 coding sequence is TGTGCCAGCGGGACAGATAGCTCCTATAATTCACCCCTCCACTTT. The full variable domain, rest sourced from reference TRBV9 and TRBJ1-6, is DSGVTQTPKHLITATGQRVTLRCSPRSGDLSVYWYQQSLDQGLQFLIQYYNGEERAKGNILERFSAQQFPDLHSELNLSSLELGDSALYFCASGTDSSYNSPLHFGNGTRLTVT.